These 16 T cell receptor beta chains originate from one sample sequenced in a study of T cells after yellow fever vaccination. A single record per CDR3 protein comes from TCRdb applying MiXCR to the 5' RACE reads. The sample lists 500,000 to 650,000 distinct CDR3 sequences; roughly 12% were seen once. Sequenced material: PBMCs, taken on the day of the yellow fever booster vaccination. The receptors shown here come from a man aged 25 to 40 who received the YFV17D yellow fever vaccine.

The chain has TRBV20-1 and TRBJ2-1; 13 bases agree with TRBD2. The CDR3 is 17 residues long. Germline loops: CDR1 DFQATT, CDR2 SNEGSKA (reference sequence). V was pared by 1 base and J by 9 bases, with 12 bases of the junction left unmatched. CDR3 loop: CSARVFSGTSGTAEQFF. The CDR3 DNA sequence: TGCAGTGCTAGAGTTTTTTCGGGGACTAGCGGGACCGCTGAGCAGTTCTTC.

This clonotype was recorded a few times. The CDR3 DNA follows: TGTGCCATCAGTGACCCCGGGACAGGGGACTCCTACGAGCAGTACTTC. It encodes CAISDPGTGDSYEQYF. The J gene is TRBJ2-7, the V gene TRBV10-3, with 10 bases identical to TRBD1. Germline trimming cut 3 bases from V and 0 bases from J; bases unmatched to any gene: 5. In germline, CDR1 is ENHRY, CDR2 SYGVKD. The length of the CDR3 is 16 residues.

The table lists this clonotype with a count of one. CDR3 sequence: CASSGSLNTIYF. The CDR3 DNA reads TGTGCCAGCAGTGGCAGCCTCAACACCATATATTTT. The chain links TRBV28 to TRBJ1-3; D is unclear. This CDR3 is built from 12 residues. CDR1 MDHEN and CDR2 SYDVKM come from the germline V gene. Trimming pared 5 bases from V and 7 bases from J, leaving 9 bases between.

This clonotype was picked up a small number of times. The chain carries TRBV20-1 and TRBJ2-1, with D perhaps matching TRBD1 (5 bases). This CDR3 spans 14 amino acids. Germline V CDR1 and CDR2: DFQATT, SNEGSKA (reference sequence). The V and J ends lost 3 bases and 8 bases respectively, with 17 bases between them. The CDR3: CSASLQVSSHEQFF. Here the CDR3 DNA reads TGCAGTGCTAGTTTACAGGTCTCTTCTCATGAGCAGTTCTTC.

A few counts support this clonotype. The V call is TRBV12-3 or TRBV12-4, the J call TRBJ1-1, with TRBD1 as a possible D gene (5 bases). Between the trimmed V and J ends, which lost 6 bases and 0 bases, there was a span of 14 bases. The CDR3 spans 15 residues. CDR3 bases: TGTGCCAGCAGGCAGGGACTTATTATGAACACTGAAGCTTTCTTT. Translating gives CASRQGLIMNTEAFF.

V and J are TRBV27 and TRBJ2-4; maybe TRBD1 (6 bases). V was trimmed by 5 bases and J by 6 bases, leaving 14 bases between them. The CDR3 sequence is 14 residues long. Germline CDR1 reads MNHEY; CDR2 reads SMNVEV (reference sequence). The CDR3 DNA is TGTGCCAGCAGTACTCCCAGGGACACAAACATTCAGTACTTC. Protein sequence: CASSTPRDTNIQYF.

The rearrangement links TRBV20-1 to TRBJ2-1; 10 bases are shared with TRBD2. This CDR3 spans 15 amino acids. Germline V lookup: CDR1 DFQATT, CDR2 SNEGSKA (reference sequence). With 0 bases clipped from V and 9 bases from J, the junction kept 8 bases outside the gene matches. CDR3 sequence reads: CSARDILAGQIEQFF. CDR3 in DNA: TGCAGTGCTAGAGATATACTAGCGGGACAAATTGAGCAGTTCTTC.

This clonotype was detected only a few times. The chain employs TRBV20-1 and TRBJ2-7; perhaps TRBD2 as D (7 bases). With 0 bases removed from V and 6 bases from J, the gap between germline ends came to 15 bases. This CDR3 region has 14 residues. Germline V gene lookup returns CDR1 DFQATT and CDR2 SNEGSKA (reference sequence). In DNA form, the CDR3 reads TGCAGTGCTAGAGAGGAAAACAGGGAGGGCGAGCAGTACTTC. Translated: CSAREENREGEQYF.

The chain joins TRBV5-1 to TRBJ2-3; either TRBD1 or TRBD2 may fit D (5 bases each). Trimming removed 4 bases from V and 3 bases from J, with 21 bases in between. Germline-derived CDR1 and CDR2 are SGHRS and YFSETQ. This CDR3 is 17 amino acids long. The CDR3 spells CASSPTGGGVRTDTQYF. CDR3 DNA: TGCGCCAGCAGCCCAACTGGGGGTGGGGTCAGGACAGATACGCAGTATTTT.

The rearrangement joins TRBV6-2 or TRBV6-3 to TRBJ1-1; 7 nucleotides line up with TRBD1. With 7 bases clipped from V and 0 bases from J, the junction kept 8 bases outside the gene matches. The CDR3 sequence is 15 residues long. Per germline, CDR1 MNHEY and CDR2 SVGEGT. The CDR3 loop is CASTTGARMNTEAFF. The CDR3 DNA reads as TGTGCCAGCACAACAGGGGCGAGGATGAACACTGAAGCTTTCTTT.

This clonotype was seen at least ten times. This chain connects TRBV6-1 to TRBJ2-1; TRBD1 agrees at 9 bases. Germline-derived CDR1 and CDR2 are MNHNS and SASEGT. The V and J ends lost 5 bases and 5 bases, in that order; junction bases with no gene match: 10. This CDR3 has 16 amino acids. In nucleotides, the CDR3 is TGTGCCAGCAGTCGGAAACAGGGGGCACATCACAATGAGCAGTTCTTC. This sequence encodes CASSRKQGAHHNEQFF.

In this sample, this clonotype turned up a few times. The chain links TRBV20-1 to TRBJ2-6; TRBD1 is a possible D gene (5 bases). The CDR3 loop spans 14 amino acids. CDR1 is DFQATT, CDR2 SNEGSKA, per germline (reference sequence). Trimming cost V 6 bases and J 0 bases, with 9 bases left between them. DNA of the CDR3: TGCAGTGCAACCAGGGTCTCTGGGGCCAACGTCCTGACTTTC. Translating it yields CSATRVSGANVLTF.

This clonotype has at least ten counts. The chain joins TRBV29-1 to TRBJ2-1; 9 bases agree with TRBD1. V lost 6 bases and J lost 8; bases outside the gene matches: 8. The germline gives CDR1 SQVTM, CDR2 ANQGSEA. This CDR3 spans 13 amino acids. The CDR3: CSVSGTGMDEQFF. The CDR3 coding sequence is TGCAGCGTCTCCGGGACAGGGATGGATGAGCAGTTCTTC.

This clonotype was picked up a small number of times. The chain has TRBV5-4 and TRBJ2-7, with TRBD2 identical over 7 bases. The germline gives CDR1 SGHNT, CDR2 YYREEE (reference sequence). The length of the CDR3 is 16 residues. V shed 0 bases and J 8 bases; nucleotides not matched to a gene: 14. CDR3 nucleotides: TGTGCCAGCAGCTTGGCCGGAGCGGGACCTTATAAGAAGCAGTACTTC. Amino acid sequence: CASSLAGAGPYKKQYF.

The CDR3 here is CAWGHGSYEQYF. The CDR3 nucleotides are TGTGCCTGGGGACACGGCTCCTACGAGCAGTACTTC. The chain recombines TRBV30 with TRBJ2-7, with D possibly TRBD1 on 5 matching bases. CDR3 length: 12 amino acids. V dropped 5 bases and J dropped 0 bases, with 8 bases sitting between them. The germline CDR1 and CDR2 sequences are GTSNPN and SVGIG (reference sequence).

V gene TRBV6-2 or TRBV6-3 combines with J gene TRBJ1-1, with D possibly TRBD1 on 5 matching bases. V dropped 6 bases and J dropped 5 bases, with 10 bases sitting between them. There are 12 residues in the CDR3. Per germline, CDR1 MNHEY and CDR2 SVGEGT. CDR3 residues: CASRTVGTEAFF. The CDR3 DNA sequence: TGTGCCAGCAGGACAGTTGGGACTGAAGCTTTCTTT.